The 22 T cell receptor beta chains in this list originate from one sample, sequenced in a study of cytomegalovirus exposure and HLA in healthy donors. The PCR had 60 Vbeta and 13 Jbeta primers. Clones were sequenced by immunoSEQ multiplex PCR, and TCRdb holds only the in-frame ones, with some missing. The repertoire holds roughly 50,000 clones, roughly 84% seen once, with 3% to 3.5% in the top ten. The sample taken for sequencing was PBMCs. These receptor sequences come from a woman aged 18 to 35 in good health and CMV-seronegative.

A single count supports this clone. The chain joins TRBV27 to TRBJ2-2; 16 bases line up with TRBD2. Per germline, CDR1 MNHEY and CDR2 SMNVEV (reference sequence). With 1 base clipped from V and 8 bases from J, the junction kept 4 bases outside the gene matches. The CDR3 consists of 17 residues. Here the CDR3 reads CASSLWGTSGRAGELFF. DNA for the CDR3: TGTGCCAGCAGTTTATGGGGGACTAGCGGGAGGGCGGGGGAGCTGTTTTTT.

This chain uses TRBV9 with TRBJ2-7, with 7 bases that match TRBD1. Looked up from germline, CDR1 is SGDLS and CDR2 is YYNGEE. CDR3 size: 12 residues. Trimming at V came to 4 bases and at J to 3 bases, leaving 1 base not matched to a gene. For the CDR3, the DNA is TGTGCCAGCAGCTCAGGGGGCTACGAGCAGTACTTC. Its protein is CASSSGGYEQYF.

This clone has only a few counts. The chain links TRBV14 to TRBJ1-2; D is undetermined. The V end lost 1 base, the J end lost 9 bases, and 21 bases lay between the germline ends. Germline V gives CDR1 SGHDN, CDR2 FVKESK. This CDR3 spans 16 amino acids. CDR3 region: CASSQGLYSRQVSYTF. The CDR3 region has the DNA TGTGCCAGCAGCCAAGGACTGTATTCACGGCAAGTAAGCTACACCTTC.

The CDR3 loop reads CASSLSGGGADTQYF. CDR3 DNA sequence: TGTGCCAGCAGTTTATCGGGTGGAGGGGCAGATACGCAGTATTTT. The J gene is TRBJ2-3, the V gene TRBV27, with D tentatively TRBD2 (6 bases). The CDR3 is made up of 15 amino acids. Between the trimmed V and J ends, which lost 0 bases and 4 bases, there was a span of 11 bases. In germline, CDR1 is MNHEY, CDR2 SMNVEV (reference sequence).

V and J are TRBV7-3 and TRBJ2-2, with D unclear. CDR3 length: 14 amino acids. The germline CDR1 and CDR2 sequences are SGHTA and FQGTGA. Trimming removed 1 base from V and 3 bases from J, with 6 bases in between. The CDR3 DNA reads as TGTGCCAGCAGCTTAAGGAGCGACACCGGGGAGCTGTTTTTT. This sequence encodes CASSLRSDTGELFF.

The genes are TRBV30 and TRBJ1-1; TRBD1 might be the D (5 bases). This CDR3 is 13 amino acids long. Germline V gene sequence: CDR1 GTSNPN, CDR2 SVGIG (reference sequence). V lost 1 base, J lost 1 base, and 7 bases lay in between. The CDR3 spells CAWSGQPNTEAFF. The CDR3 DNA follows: TGTGCCTGGAGTGGACAGCCGAACACTGAAGCTTTCTTT.

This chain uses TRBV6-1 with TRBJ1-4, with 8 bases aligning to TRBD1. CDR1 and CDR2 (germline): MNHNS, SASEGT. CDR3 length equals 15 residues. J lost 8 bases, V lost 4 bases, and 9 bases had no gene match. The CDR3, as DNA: TGTGCCAGCAGTGCTGGACAGGGTAGAGACGAAAAACTGTTTTTT. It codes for CASSAGQGRDEKLFF.

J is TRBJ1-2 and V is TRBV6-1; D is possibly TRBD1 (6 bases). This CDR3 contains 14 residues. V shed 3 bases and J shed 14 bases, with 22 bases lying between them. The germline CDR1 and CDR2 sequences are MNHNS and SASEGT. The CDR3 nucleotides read TGTGCCAGCAGTGATGGTCAAACAGCTGGGGGCTCGACCTTC. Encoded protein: CASSDGQTAGGSTF.

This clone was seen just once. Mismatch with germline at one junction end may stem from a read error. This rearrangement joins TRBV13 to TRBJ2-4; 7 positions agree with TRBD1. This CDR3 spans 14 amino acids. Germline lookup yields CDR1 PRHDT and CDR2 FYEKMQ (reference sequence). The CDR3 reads CASSQTGSENSQYF. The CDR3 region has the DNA TGTGCCAGCAGCCAGACAGGGAGCGAAAACAGTCAGTACTTC.

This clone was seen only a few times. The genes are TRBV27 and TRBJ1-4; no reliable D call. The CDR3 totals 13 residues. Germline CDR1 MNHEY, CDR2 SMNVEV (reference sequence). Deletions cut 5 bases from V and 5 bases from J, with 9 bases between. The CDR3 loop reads CASSPEMNEKLFF. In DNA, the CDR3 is TGTGCCAGCAGTCCCGAGATGAATGAAAAACTGTTTTTT. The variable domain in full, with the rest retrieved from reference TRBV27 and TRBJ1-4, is EAQVTQNPRYLITVTGKKLTVTCSQNMNHEYMSWYRQDPGLGLRQIYYSMNVEVTDKGDVPEGYKVSRKEKRNFPLILESPSPNQTSLYFCASSPEMNEKLFFGSGTQLSVL.

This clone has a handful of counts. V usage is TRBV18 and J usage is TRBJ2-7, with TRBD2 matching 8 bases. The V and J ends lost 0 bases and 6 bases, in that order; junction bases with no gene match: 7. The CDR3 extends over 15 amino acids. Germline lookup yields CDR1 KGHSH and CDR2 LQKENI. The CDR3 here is CASSPPPSGRGEQYF. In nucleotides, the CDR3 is TGTGCCAGCTCACCACCCCCCAGCGGGAGAGGCGAGCAGTACTTC.

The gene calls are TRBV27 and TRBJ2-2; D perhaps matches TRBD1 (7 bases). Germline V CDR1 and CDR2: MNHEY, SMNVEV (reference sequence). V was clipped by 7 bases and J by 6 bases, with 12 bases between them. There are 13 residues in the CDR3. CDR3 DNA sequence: TGTGCCAGCAATACAGGGGAGGCCGGGGAGCTGTTTTTT. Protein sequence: CASNTGEAGELFF.

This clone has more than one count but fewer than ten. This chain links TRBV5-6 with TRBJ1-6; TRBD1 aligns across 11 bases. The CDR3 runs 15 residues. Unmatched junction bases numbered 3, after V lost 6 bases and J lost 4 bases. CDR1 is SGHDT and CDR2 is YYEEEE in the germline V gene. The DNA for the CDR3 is TGTGCCAGCACTAGGGACAGGGGGTATAATTCACCCCTCCACTTT. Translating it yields CASTRDRGYNSPLHF. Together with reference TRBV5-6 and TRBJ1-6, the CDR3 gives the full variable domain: DAGVTQSPTHLIKTRGQQVTLRCSPKSGHDTVSWYQQALGQGPQFIFQYYEEEERQRGNFPDRFSGHQFPNYSSELNVNALLLGDSALYLCASTRDRGYNSPLHFGNGTRLTVT.

DNA of the CDR3: TGTGCCAGCAGTGAGGACAGGGGAATATACGAGCAGTACTTC. This codes for CASSEDRGIYEQYF. The V gene is TRBV6-5, the J gene TRBJ2-7; TRBD1 matches 9 bases. The CDR3 has 14 amino acids. Trimming removed 5 bases from V and 4 bases from J; junction bases left unmatched: 6. Germline V gene sequence: CDR1 MNHEY, CDR2 SVGAGI.

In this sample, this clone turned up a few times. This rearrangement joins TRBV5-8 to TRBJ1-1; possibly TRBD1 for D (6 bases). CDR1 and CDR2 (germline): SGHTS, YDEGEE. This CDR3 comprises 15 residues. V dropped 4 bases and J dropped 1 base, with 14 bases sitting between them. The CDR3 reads CASSVTTGQNTEAFF. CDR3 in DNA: TGTGCCAGCAGCGTTACAACAGGGCAGAACACTGAAGCTTTCTTT.

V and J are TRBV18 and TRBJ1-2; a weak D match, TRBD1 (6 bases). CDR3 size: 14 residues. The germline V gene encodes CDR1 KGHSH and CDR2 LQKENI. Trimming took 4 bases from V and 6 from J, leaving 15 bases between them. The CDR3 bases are TGTGCCAGCTCACAACAGGGTATACGGCATGGCTACACCTTC. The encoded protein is CASSQQGIRHGYTF.

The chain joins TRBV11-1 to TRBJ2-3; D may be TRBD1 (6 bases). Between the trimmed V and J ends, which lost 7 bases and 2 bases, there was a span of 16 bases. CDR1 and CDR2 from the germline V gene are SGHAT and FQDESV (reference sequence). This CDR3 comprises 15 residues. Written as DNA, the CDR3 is TGTGCCAGCAACCCGACGGACAGCTCCACAGATACGCAGTATTTT. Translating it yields CASNPTDSSTDTQYF.

The CDR3 is CASSRTGYGYTF. The CDR3, as DNA: TGTGCCAGCAGCCGGACAGGTTATGGCTACACCTTC. V usage is TRBV27 and J usage is TRBJ1-2; 7 nucleotides line up with TRBD1. CDR1 and CDR2 from the germline V gene are MNHEY and SMNVEV (reference sequence). The CDR3 is 12 residues long. V gave up 6 bases and J gave up 5 bases; unmatched junction bases: 3.

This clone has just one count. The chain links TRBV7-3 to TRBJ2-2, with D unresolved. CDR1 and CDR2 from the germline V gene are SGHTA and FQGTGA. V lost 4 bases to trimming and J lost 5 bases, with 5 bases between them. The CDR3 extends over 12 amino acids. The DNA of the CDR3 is TGTGCCAGCAGCTCACTTACCGGGGAGCTGTTTTTT. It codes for CASSSLTGELFF.

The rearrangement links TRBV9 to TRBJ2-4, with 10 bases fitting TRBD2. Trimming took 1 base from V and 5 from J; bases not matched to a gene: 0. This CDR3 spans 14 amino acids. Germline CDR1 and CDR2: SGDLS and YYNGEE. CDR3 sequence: CASSVTSGENIQYF. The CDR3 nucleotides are TGTGCCAGCAGCGTAACTAGCGGGGAAAACATTCAGTACTTC.

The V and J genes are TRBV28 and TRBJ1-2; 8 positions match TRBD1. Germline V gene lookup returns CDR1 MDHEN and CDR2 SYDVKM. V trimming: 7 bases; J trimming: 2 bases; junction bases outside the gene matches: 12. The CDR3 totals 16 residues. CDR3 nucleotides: TGTGCCAGCACCGACGGACAGGGAAAATGGAACTATGGCTACACCTTC. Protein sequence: CASTDGQGKWNYGYTF.

CDR3 DNA: TGCAGCGCTGCACTACCTACCCCGAACACTGAAGCTTTCTTT. Translated: CSAALPTPNTEAFF. The chain carries TRBV29-1 and TRBJ1-1; D gene ambiguous. This CDR3 has 14 amino acids. Per the germline V gene, CDR1 is SQVTM and CDR2 is ANQGSEA. V was cut by 7 bases and J by 1 base, with 16 bases left in between. The full variable domain, with the rest looked up from reference TRBV29-1 and TRBJ1-1, is SAVISQKPSRDICQRGTSLTIQCQVDSQVTMMFWYRQQPGQSLTLIATANQGSEATYESGFVIDKFPISRPNLTFSTLTVSNMSPEDSSIYLCSAALPTPNTEAFFGQGTRLTVV.